These 32 T cell receptor beta chains share one sample of origin, sequenced in a study of blood T cell repertoires in COVID-19. The repertoire was sequenced with immunoSEQ multiplex PCR; TCRdb's copy has only in-frame clones and lacks some. This table holds a few hundred thousand clones, 88% found once. What was sequenced was peripheral blood. The receptors shown here come from a young man with active or convalescent COVID-19.

This sequence joins TRBV10-3 and TRBJ1-1, with unresolved D. Germline V CDR1 and CDR2: ENHRY, SYGVKD. The V gene lost 6 bases and the J gene lost 1 base, with 12 bases spanning the gap. The CDR3 totals 14 residues. Written as DNA, the CDR3 is TGTGCCATCAGCCTGAACCCCGGGAACACTGAAGCTTTCTTT. This translates into CAISLNPGNTEAFF.

This rearrangement joins TRBV6-2 or TRBV6-3 to TRBJ1-1; 7 nucleotides match TRBD1. The V and J ends lost 6 bases and 8 bases, in that order; junction bases with no gene match: 3. The CDR3 contains 11 residues. The germline V gene has CDR1 MNHEY and CDR2 SVGEGT. Here the CDR3 DNA reads TGTGCCAGCAGCCAGGGACAGGAAGCTTTCTTT. Amino acids: CASSQGQEAFF.

The rearrangement links TRBV18 to TRBJ2-1; D uncertain. The CDR3 totals 14 residues. The germline CDR1 and CDR2 sequences are KGHSH and LQKENI. Trimming cost V 1 base and J 8 bases, with 12 bases left between them. CDR3 in amino acids: CASSPRTSGDEQFF. The CDR3 nucleotides read TGTGCCAGCTCACCACGCACGTCGGGTGATGAGCAGTTCTTC.

The chain links TRBV18 to TRBJ2-7, with 10 bases that match TRBD1. The CDR3 has 15 residues. CDR1 is KGHSH, CDR2 LQKENI, per germline. J gave up 2 bases and V 6 bases, and 7 bases lay outside the gene matches. The CDR3: CASSIGTGETYEQYF. In nucleotides, the CDR3 is TGTGCCAGCTCTATCGGGACAGGGGAAACCTACGAGCAGTACTTC. The full variable domain, with the rest looked up from reference TRBV18 and TRBJ2-7, is NAGVMQNPRHLVRRRGQEARLRCSPMKGHSHVYWYRQLPEEGLKFMVYLQKENIIDESGMPKERFSAEFPKEGPSILRIQQVVRGDSAAYFCASSIGTGETYEQYFGPGTRLTVT.

The chain has TRBV5-6 and TRBJ1-2; no definite D call. CDR3 length: 16 amino acids. Trimming removed 0 bases at V and 3 bases at J, with 15 bases between. Germline-derived CDR1 and CDR2 are SGHDT and YYEEEE. The CDR3 sequence: CASSLGAGYSDYGYTF. CDR3 sequence (DNA): TGTGCCAGCAGCTTGGGGGCAGGATACTCGGACTATGGCTACACCTTC.

The sample holds a few counts of this clone. The chain links TRBV2 to TRBJ1-6; D is undetermined. CDR3 length: 13 amino acids. Germline V CDR1 and CDR2: SNHLY, FYNNEI. Trimming cost V 8 bases and J 0 bases, with 5 bases left between them. Here the CDR3 reads CASLSSYNSPLHF. The DNA for the CDR3 is TGTGCCAGCCTCAGCTCCTATAATTCACCCCTCCACTTT.

This chain links TRBV7-8 with TRBJ2-1, with 9 bases lining up with TRBD2. This CDR3 has 15 residues. The ends lost 6 bases at V and 9 bases at J; junction bases unmatched: 12. The germline V gene encodes CDR1 SGHVS and CDR2 FQNEAQ. CDR3 region: CASRSLAGMGGEQFF. In nucleotides, the CDR3 is TGTGCCAGCAGGTCTCTAGCGGGGATGGGGGGTGAGCAGTTCTTC.

The chain recombines TRBV9 with TRBJ1-2; maybe TRBD1 (5 bases). The CDR3 sequence is 14 residues long. Trimming cost V 0 bases and J 3 bases, with 9 bases left between them. Germline V gene lookup returns CDR1 SGDLS and CDR2 YYNGEE. The CDR3 region has the DNA TGTGCCAGCAGCGTAGGGGGGGAAGACTATGGCTACACCTTC. Translation: CASSVGGEDYGYTF.

The chain combines TRBV27 with TRBJ1-2, with D unclear. This CDR3 region has 15 residues. The V gene lost 6 bases and the J gene lost 4 bases, with 18 bases spanning the gap. CDR1 MNHEY and CDR2 SMNVEV come from the germline V gene (reference sequence). CDR3 sequence (DNA): TGTGCCAGCAGCAAACAAAAAGGTGGGCTCTATGGCTACACCTTC. It specifies CASSKQKGGLYGYTF.

The chain has TRBV7-9 and TRBJ2-3, with 9 bases matching TRBD2. CDR1 and CDR2 from the germline V gene are SEHNR and FQNEAQ (reference sequence). There are 18 residues in the CDR3. With 4 bases clipped from V and 1 base from J, the junction kept 12 bases outside the gene matches. CDR3 residues: CASSSLGAGGPGTDTQYF. CDR3 coding DNA: TGTGCCAGCAGCTCCCTCGGGGCGGGGGGGCCAGGCACAGATACGCAGTATTTT.

This chain links TRBV4-3 with TRBJ1-1; no clear D. The CDR3 sequence is 15 residues long. Germline CDR1 and CDR2: LGHNA and YSLEER. Trimming stripped 2 bases from V and 3 bases from J, with 13 bases between. CDR3 amino acids: CASSQYPPGHTEAFF. The CDR3 region has the DNA TGCGCCAGCAGCCAATACCCACCGGGTCACACTGAAGCTTTCTTT.

In DNA, the CDR3 is TGTGCCAGCAGCTTCGGACAGGCGAGGTATAATTCACCCCTCCACTTT. Translating it yields CASSFGQARYNSPLHF. This chain uses TRBV5-5 with TRBJ1-6, with 7 bases fitting TRBD1. CDR1 and CDR2 (germline): SGHKS, YYEKEE (reference sequence). CDR3 length equals 16 residues. V was pared by 2 bases and J by 4 bases, with 6 bases of the junction left unmatched.

This chain connects TRBV11-2 to TRBJ2-7, with TRBD1 identical over 8 bases. There are 13 residues in the CDR3. CDR1 and CDR2 from the germline V gene are SGHAT and FQNNGV. The V segment lost 4 bases and the J segment 3 bases; nucleotides outside the gene matches: 2. CDR3 bases: TGTGCCAGCAGCTGGACAGGGAACTACGAGCAGTACTTC. Residues: CASSWTGNYEQYF.

This clone was found once. V gene TRBV7-9 combines with J gene TRBJ1-6; the D gene is possibly TRBD1 (5 bases). Germline assignment: CDR1 SEHNR and CDR2 FQNEAQ (reference sequence). V shed 0 bases and J shed 7 bases, with 10 bases lying between them. The CDR3 is made up of 15 amino acids. CDR3 in DNA: TGTGCCAGCAGCTTAGCTTTCCCAGGGAATTCACCCCTCCACTTT. It specifies CASSLAFPGNSPLHF.

This clone was counted a single time. The rearrangement joins TRBV20-1 to TRBJ2-7; D unresolved. The CDR3 has 12 amino acids. V lost 3 bases to trimming and J lost 3 bases, with 9 bases between them. The germline V gene has CDR1 DFQATT and CDR2 SNEGSKA (reference sequence). This CDR3 reads CSASPENYEQYF. CDR3 sequence (DNA): TGCAGTGCTAGTCCAGAAAACTACGAGCAGTACTTC.

CDR3 protein: CASSIRLAGGHQETQYF. The CDR3 nucleotides read TGTGCCAGCAGCATACGACTAGCGGGGGGACACCAAGAGACCCAGTACTTC. This chain links TRBV5-5 with TRBJ2-5; 13 nucleotides match TRBD2. The CDR3 consists of 17 residues. V lost 4 bases to trimming and J lost 0 bases; unmatched junction nucleotides: 6. Germline values: CDR1 SGHKS, CDR2 YYEKEE (reference sequence).

This chain links TRBV3-1 (or the pseudogene TRBV3-2) with TRBJ2-5; 7 nucleotides line up with TRBD1. Losses at the gene ends were 8 bases for V and 2 bases for J; bases not matched to a gene: 5. The CDR3 spans 13 residues. The germline V gene has CDR1 LGHDT and CDR2 YNNKEL (reference sequence). CDR3 protein: CASGNRGQETQYF. CDR3 sequence (DNA): TGTGCCAGCGGGAACAGGGGACAAGAGACCCAGTACTTC.

This chain connects TRBV9 to TRBJ2-1, with 12 bases that match TRBD2. V gave up 4 bases and J gave up 9 bases; unmatched junction bases: 8. The CDR3 covers 15 residues. Per the germline V gene, CDR1 is SGDLS and CDR2 is YYNGEE. CDR3 sequence: CASSLGLAGNTEQFF. The CDR3, as DNA: TGTGCCAGCAGCTTAGGACTAGCGGGGAATACTGAGCAGTTCTTC. The complete variable domain, with remaining parts taken from reference TRBV9 and TRBJ2-1, reads DSGVTQTPKHLITATGQRVTLRCSPRSGDLSVYWYQQSLDQGLQFLIQYYNGEERAKGNILERFSAQQFPDLHSELNLSSLELGDSALYFCASSLGLAGNTEQFFGPGTRLTVL.

The genes are TRBV7-8 and TRBJ2-7, with TRBD1 identical over 7 bases. Trimming at V came to 5 bases and at J to 3 bases, leaving 7 bases not matched to a gene. CDR1 is SGHVS, CDR2 FQNEAQ, per germline. This CDR3 comprises 14 residues. The DNA of the CDR3 is TGTGCCAGCAGCCAGACAGGGTTCAGCTACGAGCAGTACTTC. As protein: CASSQTGFSYEQYF.

The rearrangement uses TRBV18 and TRBJ1-2, with TRBD1 as a possible D gene (5 bases). The CDR3 contains 16 residues. The germline V and J ends were trimmed by 6 bases and 2 bases, with 19 bases remaining between them. Germline V gives CDR1 KGHSH, CDR2 LQKENI. CDR3 loop: CASSGGIGTANYGYTF. CDR3 coding DNA: TGTGCCAGCTCGGGGGGAATCGGGACGGCAAACTATGGCTACACCTTC.

The chain carries TRBV27 and TRBJ1-2; D perhaps matches TRBD1 (6 bases). Looked up from germline, CDR1 is MNHEY and CDR2 is SMNVEV (reference sequence). Trimming removed 5 bases at V and 4 bases at J, with 20 bases between. The CDR3 has 16 residues. This CDR3 is CASSTFIGGGRYGYTF. The CDR3 DNA reads as TGTGCCAGCAGTACATTTATTGGGGGGGGCCGCTATGGCTACACCTTC.

V is TRBV12-3 or TRBV12-4 and J is TRBJ2-2, with D possibly TRBD1 on 5 matching bases. Trimming left V 7 bases short and J 7 bases short, with 13 bases between. This CDR3 spans 13 amino acids. As DNA, the CDR3 is TGTGCCAGCACTGAAGGGGCCTACGGGGAGCTGTTTTTT. Its translation: CASTEGAYGELFF.

V usage is TRBV6-6 and J usage is TRBJ1-2; 8 bases match TRBD1. The CDR3 is made up of 15 amino acids. The junction had 3 bases not matched to a gene; V was cut back by 2 bases and J by 1 base. Germline V CDR1 and CDR2: MNHNY, SVGAGI (reference sequence). The CDR3 bases are TGTGCCAGCAGTTACGGACAGGGACTTAACTATGGCTACACCTTC. As protein: CASSYGQGLNYGYTF.

This chain connects TRBV18 to TRBJ1-3; 8 bases match TRBD1. The J segment lost 2 bases and the V segment lost 6 bases, leaving 9 bases of the junction unmatched. This CDR3 is 16 amino acids long. Germline V gene lookup returns CDR1 KGHSH and CDR2 LQKENI. The CDR3 protein is CASSPNGQGAGNTIYF. In nucleotides, the CDR3 is TGTGCCAGCTCCCCGAACGGACAGGGCGCTGGAAACACCATATATTTT. Looking up the rest from reference TRBV18 and TRBJ1-3 gives the full variable domain: NAGVMQNPRHLVRRRGQEARLRCSPMKGHSHVYWYRQLPEEGLKFMVYLQKENIIDESGMPKERFSAEFPKEGPSILRIQQVVRGDSAAYFCASSPNGQGAGNTIYFGEGSWLTVV.

The chain carries TRBV20-1 and TRBJ2-1, with 8 bases that match TRBD2. The CDR3 covers 13 residues. V dropped 3 bases and J dropped 3; count of bases not matched to a gene: 1. Germline CDR1 is DFQATT and CDR2 is SNEGSKA (reference sequence). As DNA, the CDR3 is TGCAGTGCTAGTCGGGGGGGCTACAATGAGCAGTTCTTC. Its protein is CSASRGGYNEQFF.

The chain's CDR3 is CASSELQGARNTIYF. Written as DNA, the CDR3 is TGTGCCAGCAGTGAGTTACAGGGGGCTAGAAACACCATATATTTT. The chain has TRBV2 and TRBJ1-3; 9 bases are shared with TRBD1. The V gene end was trimmed by 3 bases and the J gene end by 5 bases; junction bases not matched to a gene: 5. CDR3 length: 15 amino acids. The germline gives CDR1 SNHLY, CDR2 FYNNEI. The full variable domain, its missing parts supplied by reference TRBV2 and TRBJ1-3, is EPEVTQTPSHQVTQMGQEVILRCVPISNHLYFYWYRQILGQKVEFLVSFYNNEISEKSEIFDDQFSVERPDGSNFTLKIRSTKLEDSAMYFCASSELQGARNTIYFGEGSWLTVV.

This chain uses TRBV13 with TRBJ1-2, with D hard to call. Per germline, CDR1 PRHDT and CDR2 FYEKMQ (reference sequence). V was trimmed by 0 bases and J by 5 bases, leaving 10 bases between them. The CDR3 extends over 14 amino acids. This CDR3 is CASSLGSGAYGYTF. CDR3 nucleotide sequence: TGTGCCAGCAGCTTAGGATCCGGAGCTTATGGCTACACCTTC.

The gene calls are TRBV11-3 and TRBJ2-2; 8 bases fit TRBD2. The CDR3 consists of 15 residues. The trim removed 3 bases at V and 6 bases at J, leaving 6 bases unmatched. CDR1 and CDR2 (germline): SGHNT, YENEEA. CDR3 protein: CASSFGGATPGELFF. The CDR3, as DNA: TGTGCCAGCAGCTTCGGGGGGGCCACCCCCGGGGAGCTGTTTTTT.

This clone was seen only a few times. The rearrangement joins TRBV29-1 to TRBJ2-7, with 7 positions matching TRBD1. Germline CDR1 and CDR2: SQVTM and ANQGSEA. There are 13 residues in the CDR3. Trimming took 6 bases from V and 1 from J; bases not matched to a gene: 6. Here the CDR3 reads CSVHRQGSYEQYF. In nucleotides, the CDR3 is TGCAGCGTCCACAGACAGGGTTCCTACGAGCAGTACTTC.

The chain uses TRBV5-1 and TRBJ2-1; 8 nucleotides match TRBD2. Germline loops: CDR1 SGHRS, CDR2 YFSETQ. There are 16 residues in the CDR3. Unmatched junction bases numbered 10, after V lost 4 bases and J lost 4 bases. The CDR3 protein is CASSVSRGGLYNEQFF. The CDR3 nucleotides are TGCGCCAGCAGCGTCAGTCGGGGGGGCCTTTACAATGAGCAGTTCTTC.

V usage is TRBV7-9 and J usage is TRBJ2-7, with D perhaps matching TRBD1 (5 bases). V gave up 1 base and J gave up 2 bases, with 9 bases separating them. Germline V CDR1 and CDR2: SEHNR, FQNEAQ (reference sequence). CDR3 size: 14 residues. CDR3 nucleotides: TGTGCCAGCAGCTTAGGCAGGGTGCCCTACGAGCAGTACTTC. The encoded protein is CASSLGRVPYEQYF.

The rearrangement uses TRBV6-5 and TRBJ2-5; TRBD2 agrees at 7 bases. J lost 5 bases, V lost 6 bases, and 9 bases had no gene match. This CDR3 is built from 14 residues. The germline V gene has CDR1 MNHEY and CDR2 SVGAGI. CDR3 sequence (DNA): TGTGCCAGCAGCGGACAAGGGAGGGTCGAGACCCAGTACTTC. It is translated as CASSGQGRVETQYF.